A selection of T cell receptor beta chains follows, all from one sample in a study of cytomegalovirus exposure and HLA in healthy donors. TCRdb keeps only in-frame clones here, not all; method: immunoSEQ multiplex PCR. The profile shows some 140,000 clones, more than 70% of them singletons. Sequenced material: PBMCs. These receptors were collected from a human donor in good health. The CDR3 runs from the conserved cysteine through the conserved F or W. D genes are given only for firm matches. Size values are once, few and many counts, or a class for expanded clones, and some rows have none.

>NA|TRBD1|TRBJ2-1|TRBV10-3|13
CAAARQGDNEQFF
TGTGCCGCTGCAAGACAGGGGGACAATGAGCAGTTCTTC
>NA|NA|TRBJ1-2|TRBV9|13
CASIDSTNYGYTF
TGTGCCAGCATAGACAGCACTAACTATGGCTACACCTTC
>once|NA|TRBJ2-1|TRBV5-1|15
CASSWAESSYNEQFF
TGCGCCAGCAGCTGGGCAGAAAGCTCCTACAATGAGCAGTTCTTC
>NA|TRBD1|TRBJ1-4|TRBV6-6|15
CASSYRTGGLEKLFF
TGTGCCAGCAGTTACAGGACAGGGGGCTTAGAAAAACTGTTTTTT
>NA|NA|TRBJ2-3|TRBV30|14
CAWSGGTNGDTQYF
TGTGCCTGGAGTGGCGGGACCAACGGGGATACGCAGTATTTT
>NA|NA|TRBJ1-2|TRBV7-3|13
CASSRGATYGYTF
TGTGCCAGCAGCAGGGGCGCGACCTATGGCTACACCTTC
>NA|NA|TRBJ1-1|TRBV19|16
CASSIGGGGRRTEAFF
TGTGCCAGTAGTATAGGAGGCGGAGGTAGGAGAACTGAAGCTTTCTTT
>NA|NA|TRBJ2-2|TRBV30|17
CAWSVPGARIMAGELFF
TGTGCCTGGAGTGTACCAGGCGCCCGAATCATGGCCGGGGAGCTGTTTTTT
>NA|NA|TRBJ1-1|TRBV5-8|17
CASSLGEGPIPNTEAFF
TGTGCCAGCAGCTTGGGCGAGGGCCCTATCCCTAACACTGAAGCTTTCTTT
>NA|TRBD2|TRBJ2-7|TRBV29-1|14
CSVDSSGRGYEQYF
TGCAGCGTTGACTCTAGCGGGAGAGGATACGAGCAGTACTTC
>once|NA|TRBJ1-2|TRBV28|14
CASSLSMGSGGYTF
TGTGCCAGCAGTTTATCCATGGGCTCAGGAGGCTACACCTTC
>NA|NA|TRBJ2-5|TRBV7-7|14
CASSLHSSQETQYF
TGTGCCAGCAGCTTACACAGTAGTCAAGAGACCCAGTACTTC
>NA|NA|TRBJ1-2|TRBV5-1|13
CASSLTLDYGYTF
TGCGCCAGCAGCTTAACTCTGGACTATGGCTACACCTTC
>NA|TRBD2|TRBJ2-1|TRBV19|17
CASSPGLAGVLYNEQFF
TGTGCCAGTAGTCCGGGACTAGCGGGAGTTCTTTACAATGAGCAGTTCTTC
>NA|NA|TRBJ2-3|TRBV4-1|15
CASSQVSHGADTQYF
TGCGCCAGCAGCCAAGTCTCCCATGGAGCAGATACGCAGTATTTT
>NA|TRBD2|TRBJ2-1|TRBV28|14
CASSPGPAGDEQFF
TGTGCCAGCAGTCCGGGACCCGCGGGGGATGAGCAGTTCTTC
>NA|NA|TRBJ1-5|TRBV7-8|15
CASSSSLRENQPQHF
TGTGCCAGCAGCTCGTCGTTAAGGGAGAATCAGCCCCAGCATTTT
>NA|NA|TRBJ2-7|TRBV29-1|11
CSVELAGEQYF
TGCAGCGTTGAGTTAGCTGGCGAGCAGTACTTC
>NA|TRBD1|TRBJ2-3|TRBV5-1|16
CASSPGQSWGTDTQYF
TGCGCCAGCAGCCCGGGACAGTCCTGGGGCACAGATACGCAGTATTTT
>once|NA|TRBJ2-1|TRBV5-6|16
CASRLSPIRSYNEQFF
TGTGCCAGCAGACTTTCTCCCATCCGCTCCTACAATGAGCAGTTCTTC
>NA|TRBD1|TRBJ2-7|TRBV7-2|15
CASSLTGGQSYEQYF
TGTGCCAGCAGCTTAACAGGGGGGCAGTCCTACGAGCAGTACTTC
>NA|NA|TRBJ1-1|TRBV7-3|13
CASSTGGPAEAFF
TGTGCCAGCAGCACGGGGGGCCCCGCTGAAGCTTTCTTT
>NA|TRBD2|TRBJ2-7|TRBV30|13
CAWSSGSGSEQYF
TGTGCCTGGAGTTCGGGGAGCGGGAGCGAGCAGTACTTC
>NA|NA|TRBJ1-3|TRBV15|14
CATSRRTTGNTIYF
TGTGCCACCAGCAGACGCACAACTGGAAACACCATATATTTT
>once|NA|TRBJ1-3|TRBV5-4|18
CASSPGPRESSSGNTIYF
TGTGCCAGCAGCCCTGGGCCGCGTGAGTCCAGCTCTGGAAACACCATATATTTT
>NA|NA|TRBJ2-2|TRBV5-1|11
CASSWEGELFF
TGCGCCAGCAGCTGGGAGGGGGAGCTGTTTTTT
>NA|NA|TRBJ2-6|TRBV10-3|17
CAISEQGIYSGANVLTF
TGTGCCATCAGTGAACAGGGAATTTACTCTGGGGCCAACGTCCTGACTTTC
>NA|TRBD1|TRBJ2-6|TRBV5-1|18
CASSLAGTGASGANVLTF
TGCGCCAGCAGCTTGGCCGGGACAGGAGCCTCTGGGGCCAACGTCCTGACTTTC
>NA|NA|TRBJ1-1|TRBV5-1|13
CASKARENTEAFF
TGCGCCAGCAAGGCCAGGGAGAACACTGAAGCTTTCTTT
>NA|NA|TRBJ2-3|TRBV5-1|15
CASSPDGRITDTQYF
TGCGCCAGCAGCCCGGATGGGAGGATCACAGATACGCAGTATTTT
>NA|NA|TRBJ2-1|TRBV6-5|13
CASGLQGTNEQFF
TGTGCCAGCGGATTACAGGGAACGAATGAGCAGTTCTTC
>NA|TRBD1|TRBJ1-2|TRBV5-1|14
CASSLWDRGYGYTF
TGCGCCAGCAGCTTATGGGACAGGGGCTATGGCTACACCTTC
>NA|TRBD1|TRBJ1-1|TRBV7-6|14
CASSLDPGGTEAFF
TGTGCCAGCAGCTTAGATCCAGGGGGCACTGAAGCTTTCTTT
>NA|NA|TRBJ1-1|TRBV11-2|14
CASSLPGVGTEAFF
TGTGCCAGCAGCTTACCAGGGGTGGGCACTGAAGCTTTCTTT
>NA|NA|TRBJ2-7|TRBV6-6|11
CASSHSYEQYF
TGTGCCAGCAGTCACTCCTACGAGCAGTACTTC
>NA|TRBD2|TRBJ2-1|TRBV9|19
CASSASGGGKKSSYNEQFF
TGTGCCAGCAGCGCTAGCGGGGGCGGAAAGAAGAGCTCCTACAATGAGCAGTTCTTC
>NA|TRBD2|TRBJ2-1|TRBV19|17
CASSMTSGRHQNNEQFF
TGTGCCAGTAGCATGACTAGCGGGAGGCATCAAAACAATGAGCAGTTCTTC
>few|TRBD2|TRBJ2-1|TRBV11-3|14
CASSLAREKAEQFF
TGTGCCAGCAGCTTAGCGCGGGAGAAGGCTGAGCAGTTCTTC
>NA|NA|TRBJ1-3|TRBV7-8|16
CASSGRTEGPGNTIYF
TGTGCCAGCAGCGGACGGACAGAAGGGCCTGGAAACACCATATATTTT
>NA|NA|TRBJ2-1|TRBV5-1|16
CASSLGPASSYNEQFF
TGCGCCAGCAGCTTGGGGCCCGCTAGCTCCTACAATGAGCAGTTCTTC
>NA|NA|TRBJ2-1|TRBV29-1|11
CSGRRVLEQFF
TGCAGCGGCCGTCGCGTCCTTGAGCAGTTCTTC
>NA|TRBD1|TRBJ2-1|TRBV6-1|15
CASSGIRDRGDEQFF
TGTGCCAGCAGCGGGATCCGGGACAGGGGCGATGAGCAGTTCTTC
>NA|NA|TRBJ1-1|TRBV5-1|17
CASSLAIVRGGSTEAFF
TGCGCCAGCAGCTTGGCAATTGTTCGCGGGGGAAGCACTGAAGCTTTCTTT
>NA|TRBD2|TRBJ2-2|TRBV28|19
CASSSPGLAGDRNTGELFF
TGTGCCAGCAGTTCCCCCGGACTAGCGGGAGATCGGAACACCGGGGAGCTGTTTTTT